This T cell receptor (beta chain) came from a study of blood T cells in healthy people across ages. Study results and caveats: The long-lived group displayed more naive CD4+ cells, plus higher diversity, than the aged donors did. Naive T cell percentage and TCR beta diversity correlated strongly.

Turning to this clonotype: Its antigen is unknown. Being one base from a much bigger clone, this may be a read error.

Primed by a sample-barcoded 5' primer and a J-beta primer mix, a second PCR proceeded for about 6 to 11 cycles. Each CDR3 protein gets one entry after TCRdb re-called the 5' RACE reads with MiXCR. The sample consists of 730,000 or so distinct CDR3 sequences, approximately 40% of them appearing once. This CDR3 spans 15 amino acids. CDR1 is SGHTA and CDR2 is FQGNSA in the germline V gene. Trimming cost V 5 bases and J 10 bases, with 21 bases left between them. This TCR derives from an elderly man in good health. Source material: blood. The J gene is TRBJ2-1, the V gene TRBV7-2; D not resolved. The CDR3: CASSPSPNAPYEQFF. CDR3 nucleotides: TGTGCCAGCAGCCCCAGCCCGAACGCTCCCTACGAGCAGTTCTTC.